This T cell receptor beta chain emerged from a study of control samples from healthy donors and cancer patients. CDR3 size: 13 residues. V was clipped by 6 bases and J by 2 bases, with 10 bases between them. In germline, CDR1 is LNHDA, CDR2 SQIVND (reference sequence). Sequencing was performed with immunoSEQ multiplex PCR; in TCRdb, only in-frame clones are kept and a portion is missing. The sample holds 150,000 to 200,000 clones, around 90% seen once. V usage is TRBV19 and J usage is TRBJ1-2; no definite D call. The specimen sequenced was blood. The TCR originated in a man aged 30-40 years in good health. DNA of the CDR3: TGTGCCAGTAGGAGTGGCATGAACTATGGCTACACCTTC. It specifies CASRSGMNYGYTF.